This TCR beta chain was captured by sequencing in a study of cytotoxic CD8 clonotypes in ibrutinib-treated CLL. Study findings and constraints: Private clonotypes, not public ones, expanded at ibrutinib response.

Frozen-stored PBMCs produced 1.5 to 2.5 micrograms of genomic DNA for TCR beta libraries. There are a few counts of this clone. Its antigen remains unknown. Sequencing used immunoSEQ multiplex PCR; TCRdb keeps in-frame clones, though not all of them. The table has 160,000 or so clones, roughly 80% seen once. Trimming cost V 7 bases and J 4 bases, with 22 bases left between them. The CDR3 has 16 amino acids. CDR1 and CDR2 from the germline V gene are MDHEN and SYDVKM. Source: PBMCs, taken after 12 months of ibrutinib treatment. The chain has TRBV28 and TRBJ1-1; D not certain. The receptor was derived from a human donor with chronic lymphocytic leukemia. The CDR3 loop is CASTPRGGRASTEAFF. The CDR3 DNA reads TGTGCCAGCACCCCTCGAGGAGGACGAGCAAGCACTGAAGCTTTCTTT.